Below, 6 T cell receptor beta chains from the same sample are listed, as sequenced in a study of T-cell reconstitution after alpha-beta-depleted transplantation in children. Unique molecular identifiers were incorporated when the TCRbeta library was constructed. TCRdb re-called the PCR reads with MiXCR, one entry per CDR3 protein. The sample has 450,000 to 550,000 distinct CDR3 sequences, about an eighth seen once. Sequenced material: PBMCs, mostly from graft donor cells, taken 180 days after TCRalphabeta/CD19-depleted stem cell transplant. These receptors originate from a female patient between 2 and 15 years old who had a stem cell transplant for aplastic anemia, so the T cells may come from the graft donor.

This rearrangement joins TRBV12-3 or TRBV12-4 to TRBJ2-3; D might be TRBD2 (5 bases). V was pared by 3 bases and J by 2 bases, with 9 bases between. The CDR3 runs 14 residues. In DNA form, the CDR3 reads TGTGCCAGCAGTTTGCGGGCGAACACAGATACGCAGTATTTT. Amino acids: CASSLRANTDTQYF.

As concerns this clonotype: A read error is possible here, since a much larger clone lies one base away. The chain employs TRBV24-1 and TRBJ2-1; unclear D gene. This CDR3 spans 11 amino acids. Germline V gives CDR1 KGHDR, CDR2 SFDVKD. The CDR3 loop reads CATRDYNEQFF. The CDR3 DNA sequence: TGTGCCACCAGGGATTACAATGAGCAGTTCTTC.

This clonotype was recorded many times. V usage is TRBV6-1 and J usage is TRBJ2-4, with D unclear. The germline CDR1 and CDR2 sequences are MNHNS and SASEGT. V lost 8 bases to trimming and J lost 0 bases, with 20 bases between them. The CDR3 is made up of 17 amino acids. CDR3 sequence: CASSLVRDIGAKNIQYF. In DNA, the CDR3 is TGTGCCAGCTCCCTGGTCCGCGACATCGGAGCCAAAAACATTCAGTACTTC.

This clonotype was seen a handful of times. The chain links TRBV14 to TRBJ1-2; no clear D gene. V was cut by 0 bases and J by 10 bases, with 12 bases left in between. The CDR3 runs to 13 residues. The germline V gene encodes CDR1 SGHDN and CDR2 FVKESK. The CDR3, as DNA: TGTGCCAGCAGCCAAGAGCGGATAGACCACTACACCTTC. It specifies CASSQERIDHYTF.

The chain is built from TRBV11-2 and TRBJ1-4; TRBD1 is a possible D gene (6 bases). Deletions cut 5 bases from V and 17 bases from J, with 21 bases between. The germline CDR1 and CDR2 sequences are SGHAT and FQNNGV. This CDR3 has 13 amino acids. The chain's CDR3 is CASSLRGGSRGFF. The CDR3 nucleotides read TGTGCCAGCAGCCTTAGGGGGGGCAGCCGCGGTTTTTTT.

A few counts support this clonotype. The gene calls are TRBV11-3 and TRBJ2-1, with a weak D call TRBD2 (7 bases). Germline V gene lookup returns CDR1 SGHNT and CDR2 YENEEA. CDR3 length: 16 amino acids. Trimming stripped 5 bases from V and 3 bases from J, with 17 bases between. The CDR3 loop reads CASSASRGGLYNEQFF. CDR3 nucleotides: TGTGCCAGCAGCGCATCTAGGGGGGGACTCTACAATGAGCAGTTCTTC.